Described below is a single TCR beta chain sequence and its context. These data belong to a study of cytomegalovirus exposure and HLA in healthy donors. Libraries were prepared by immunoSEQ multiplex PCR; TCRdb keeps only in-frame clonotypes and omits some of them. There are more than 250,000 clones in the sample; 86% occur only once, and around 0.84% lies in the top ten. Germline V gene lookup returns CDR1 SNHLY and CDR2 FYNNEI. The CDR3 consists of 14 residues. V dropped 3 bases and J dropped 12 bases, with 18 bases sitting between them. The sequencing input was PBMCs. The chain combines TRBV2 with TRBJ2-4; D may be TRBD1 (5 bases). This TCR was recovered from a young woman in good health and CMV-seronegative. In nucleotides, the CDR3 is TGTGCCAGCAGTGATAAGTTGACAGCCGTCCATCAGTACTTC. Its translation: CASSDKLTAVHQYF.